This TCR beta chain came from a study of T cell repertoires in cytomegalovirus infection. Each CDR3 protein gets one entry after TCRdb re-called the reads with MiXCR. Among some 940,000 distinct CDR3 sequences listed, less than 40% were seen once. This CDR3 is built from 14 residues. V gave up 6 bases and J gave up 8 bases, with 17 bases separating them. Notes on this clonotype: Its target is unknown.

The starting material was cultured CD8+ T cells from PBMCs, obtained from culture after CMV antigen stimulation. The V and J genes are TRBV12-3 or TRBV12-4 and TRBJ2-1; D gene ambiguous. The sequence derives from a human donor in good health (CMV status not recorded). Some clones in this sample may be carry-over from other donors' samples. In nucleotides, the CDR3 is TGTGCCAGCAGCCCCAGCCTAGGAGCCGATGAGCAGTTCTTC. Its protein product is CASSPSLGADEQFF.